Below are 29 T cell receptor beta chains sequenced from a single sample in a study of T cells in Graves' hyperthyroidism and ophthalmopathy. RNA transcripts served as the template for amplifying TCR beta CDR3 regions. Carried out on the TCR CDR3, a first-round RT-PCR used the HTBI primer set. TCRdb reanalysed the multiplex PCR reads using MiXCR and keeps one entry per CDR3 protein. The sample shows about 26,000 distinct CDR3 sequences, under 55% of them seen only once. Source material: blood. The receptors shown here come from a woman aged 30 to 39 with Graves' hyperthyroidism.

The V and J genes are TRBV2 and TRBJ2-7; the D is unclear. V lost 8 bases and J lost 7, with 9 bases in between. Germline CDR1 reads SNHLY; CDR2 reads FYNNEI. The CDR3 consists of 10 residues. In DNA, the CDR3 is TGTGCCAGCGCCGTTCTGGAGCAGTACTTC. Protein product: CASAVLEQYF.

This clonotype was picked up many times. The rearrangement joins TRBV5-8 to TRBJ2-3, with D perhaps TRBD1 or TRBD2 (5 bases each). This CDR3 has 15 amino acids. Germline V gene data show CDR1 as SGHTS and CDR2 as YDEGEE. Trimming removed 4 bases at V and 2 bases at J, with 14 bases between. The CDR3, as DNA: TGTGCCAGCAGCGAACCCGGGACGGTCACAGATACGCAGTATTTT. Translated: CASSEPGTVTDTQYF.

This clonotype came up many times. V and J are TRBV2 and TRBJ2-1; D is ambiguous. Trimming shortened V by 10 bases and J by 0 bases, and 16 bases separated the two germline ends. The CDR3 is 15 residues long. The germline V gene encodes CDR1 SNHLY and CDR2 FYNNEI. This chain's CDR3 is CATWTPGISYNEQFF. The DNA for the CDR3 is TGTGCCACCTGGACCCCCGGAATCTCCTACAATGAGCAGTTCTTC.

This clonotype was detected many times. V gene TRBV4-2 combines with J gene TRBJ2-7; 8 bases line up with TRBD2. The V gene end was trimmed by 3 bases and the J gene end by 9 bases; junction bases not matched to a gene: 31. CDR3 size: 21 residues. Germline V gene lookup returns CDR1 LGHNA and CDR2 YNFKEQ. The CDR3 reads CASSHPTATTSVVAGRSVQYF. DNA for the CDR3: TGTGCCAGCAGCCACCCAACAGCTACGACTAGCGTAGTTGCGGGCAGGTCGGTGCAGTACTTC.

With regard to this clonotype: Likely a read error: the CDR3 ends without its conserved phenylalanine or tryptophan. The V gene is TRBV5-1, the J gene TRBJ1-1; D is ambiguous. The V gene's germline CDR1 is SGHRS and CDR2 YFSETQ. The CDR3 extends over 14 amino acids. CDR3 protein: CASSFSGMNTEAFL. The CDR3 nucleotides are TGCGCTAGCAGCTTCTCAGGCATGAACACTGAAGCTTTCTTG.

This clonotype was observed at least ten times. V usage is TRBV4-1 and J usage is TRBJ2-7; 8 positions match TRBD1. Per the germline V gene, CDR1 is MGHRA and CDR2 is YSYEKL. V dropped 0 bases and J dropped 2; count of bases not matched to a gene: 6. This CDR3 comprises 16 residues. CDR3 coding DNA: TGCGCCAGCAGCCAAGAGCAGGGGGCCCGAACCTACGAGCAGTACTTC. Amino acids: CASSQEQGARTYEQYF.

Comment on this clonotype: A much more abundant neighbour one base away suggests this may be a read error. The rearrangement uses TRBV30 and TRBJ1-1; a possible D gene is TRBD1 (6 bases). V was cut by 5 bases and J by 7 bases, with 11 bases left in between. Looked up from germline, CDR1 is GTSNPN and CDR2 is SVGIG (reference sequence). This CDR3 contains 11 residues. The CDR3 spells CAWAGAIEAFF. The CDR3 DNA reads TGTGCCTGGGCAGGGGCCATTGAAGCTTTCTTT.

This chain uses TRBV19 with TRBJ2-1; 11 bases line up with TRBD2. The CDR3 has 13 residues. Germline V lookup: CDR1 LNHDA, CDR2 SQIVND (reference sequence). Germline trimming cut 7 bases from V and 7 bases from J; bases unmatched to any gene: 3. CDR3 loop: CASTTSGRNEQFF. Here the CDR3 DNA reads TGTGCCAGTACCACTAGCGGGAGAAATGAGCAGTTCTTC.

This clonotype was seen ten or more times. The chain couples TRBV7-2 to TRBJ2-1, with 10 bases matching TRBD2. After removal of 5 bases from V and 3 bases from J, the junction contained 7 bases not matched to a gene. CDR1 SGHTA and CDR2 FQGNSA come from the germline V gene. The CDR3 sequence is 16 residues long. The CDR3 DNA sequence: TGTGCCAGCAGCCCGAGCGGGAGGGTTCGCTACAATGAGCAGTTCTTC. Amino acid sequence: CASSPSGRVRYNEQFF.

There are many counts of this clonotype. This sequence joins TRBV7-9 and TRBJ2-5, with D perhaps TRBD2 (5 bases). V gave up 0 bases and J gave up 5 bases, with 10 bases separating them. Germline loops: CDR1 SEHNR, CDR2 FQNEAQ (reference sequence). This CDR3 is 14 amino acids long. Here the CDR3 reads CASSLATGMETQYF. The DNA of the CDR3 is TGTGCCAGCAGCTTAGCGACGGGGATGGAGACCCAGTACTTC.

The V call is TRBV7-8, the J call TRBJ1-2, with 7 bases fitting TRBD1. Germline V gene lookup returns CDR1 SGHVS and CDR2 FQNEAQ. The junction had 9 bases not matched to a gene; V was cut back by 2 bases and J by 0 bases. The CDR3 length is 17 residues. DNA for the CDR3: TGTGCCAGCAGCTTATTCCGGCAGGGGGACACTAACTATGGCTACACCTTC. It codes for CASSLFRQGDTNYGYTF.

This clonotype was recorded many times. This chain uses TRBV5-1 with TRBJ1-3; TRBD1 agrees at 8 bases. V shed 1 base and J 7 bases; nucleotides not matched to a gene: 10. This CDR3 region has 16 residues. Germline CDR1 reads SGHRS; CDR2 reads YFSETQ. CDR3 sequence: CASSLSHGQGGNTIYF. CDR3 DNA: TGCGCCAGCAGCTTGTCCCACGGACAGGGAGGGAACACCATATATTTT.

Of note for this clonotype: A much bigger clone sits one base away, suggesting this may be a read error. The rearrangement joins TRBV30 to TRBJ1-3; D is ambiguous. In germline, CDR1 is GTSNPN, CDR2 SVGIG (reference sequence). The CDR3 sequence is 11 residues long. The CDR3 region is CACIIGTTIYF. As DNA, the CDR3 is TGTGCCTGTATTATTGGAACCACCATATATTTT.

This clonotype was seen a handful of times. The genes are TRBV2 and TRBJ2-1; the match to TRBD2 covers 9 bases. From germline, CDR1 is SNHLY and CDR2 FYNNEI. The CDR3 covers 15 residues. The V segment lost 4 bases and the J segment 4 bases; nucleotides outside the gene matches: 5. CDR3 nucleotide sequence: TGTGCCAGCAGTGTACGAGCGGGGGGATACAATGAGCAGTTCTTC. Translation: CASSVRAGGYNEQFF. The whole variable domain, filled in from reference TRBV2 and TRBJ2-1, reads EPEVTQTPSHQVTQMGQEVILRCVPISNHLYFYWYRQILGQKVEFLVSFYNNEISEKSEIFDDQFSVERPDGSNFTLKIRSTKLEDSAMYFCASSVRAGGYNEQFFGPGTRLTVL.

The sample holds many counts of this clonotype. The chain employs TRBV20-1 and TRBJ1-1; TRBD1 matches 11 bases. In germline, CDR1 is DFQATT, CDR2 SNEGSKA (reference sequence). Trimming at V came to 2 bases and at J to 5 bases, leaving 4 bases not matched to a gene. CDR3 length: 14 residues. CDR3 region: CSARLDRGLTEAFF. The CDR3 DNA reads TGCAGTGCTAGACTGGACAGGGGGCTTACTGAAGCTTTCTTT.

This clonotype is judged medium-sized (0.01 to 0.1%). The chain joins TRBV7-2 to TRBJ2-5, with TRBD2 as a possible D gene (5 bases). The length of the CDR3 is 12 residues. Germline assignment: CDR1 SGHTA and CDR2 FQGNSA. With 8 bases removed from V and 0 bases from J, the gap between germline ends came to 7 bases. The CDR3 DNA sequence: TGTGCCAGCGCGGGTTACCAAGAGACCCAGTACTTC. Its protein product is CASAGYQETQYF.

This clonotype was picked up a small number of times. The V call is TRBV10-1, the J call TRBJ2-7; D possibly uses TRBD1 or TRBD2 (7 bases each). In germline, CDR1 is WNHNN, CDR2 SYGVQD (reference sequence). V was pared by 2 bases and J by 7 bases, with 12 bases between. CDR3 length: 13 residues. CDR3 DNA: TGCGCCAGCAGTGAGGCCCAGGGGGGGGAGCAGTACTTC. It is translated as CASSEAQGGEQYF.

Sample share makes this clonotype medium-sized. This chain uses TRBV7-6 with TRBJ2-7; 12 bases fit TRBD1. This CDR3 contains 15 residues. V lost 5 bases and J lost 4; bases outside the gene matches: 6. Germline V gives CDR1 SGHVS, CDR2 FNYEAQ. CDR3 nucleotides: TGTGCCAGCAGCGTAGGGACAGGGGGCTTATACGAGCAGTACTTC. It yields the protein CASSVGTGGLYEQYF. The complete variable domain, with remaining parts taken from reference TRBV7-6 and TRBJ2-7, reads GAGVSQSPRYKVTKRGQDVALRCDPISGHVSLYWYRQALGQGPEFLTYFNYEAQQDKSGLPNDRFSAERPEGSISTLTIQRTEQRDSAMYRCASSVGTGGLYEQYFGPGTRLTVT.

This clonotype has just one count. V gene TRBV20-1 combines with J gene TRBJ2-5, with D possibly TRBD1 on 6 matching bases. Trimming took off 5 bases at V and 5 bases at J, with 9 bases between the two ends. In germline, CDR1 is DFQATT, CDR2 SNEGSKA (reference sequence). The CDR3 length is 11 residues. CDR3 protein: CSASGEETQYF. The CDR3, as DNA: TGCAGTGCTTCAGGGGAGGAGACCCAGTACTTC.

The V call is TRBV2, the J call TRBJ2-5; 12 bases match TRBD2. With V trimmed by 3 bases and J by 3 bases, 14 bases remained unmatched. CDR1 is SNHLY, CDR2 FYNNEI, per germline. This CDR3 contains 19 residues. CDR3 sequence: CASSEASGRAGGAEETQYF. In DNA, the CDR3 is TGTGCCAGCAGTGAGGCTAGCGGGAGGGCCGGAGGGGCCGAAGAGACCCAGTACTTC.

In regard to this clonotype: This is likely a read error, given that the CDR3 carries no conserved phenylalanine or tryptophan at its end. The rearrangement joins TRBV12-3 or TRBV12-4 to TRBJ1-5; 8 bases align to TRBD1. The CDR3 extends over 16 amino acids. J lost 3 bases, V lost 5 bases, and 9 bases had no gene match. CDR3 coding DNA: TGTGCCAGCAGTCCCCGCGCGACAGGGGACAATCAGCCCCAGCATTCA. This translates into CASSPRATGDNQPQHS.

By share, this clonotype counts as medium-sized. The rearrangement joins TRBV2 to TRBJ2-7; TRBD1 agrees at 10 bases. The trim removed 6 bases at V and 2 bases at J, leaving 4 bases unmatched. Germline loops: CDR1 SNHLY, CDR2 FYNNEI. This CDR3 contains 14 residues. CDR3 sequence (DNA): TGTGCCAGCAGCTCCGGGACAGGGGCCTACGAGCAGTACTTC. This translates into CASSSGTGAYEQYF.

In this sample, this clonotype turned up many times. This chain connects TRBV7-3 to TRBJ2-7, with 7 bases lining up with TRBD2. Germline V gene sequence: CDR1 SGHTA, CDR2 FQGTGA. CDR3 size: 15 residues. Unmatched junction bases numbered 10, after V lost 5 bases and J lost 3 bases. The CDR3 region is CASSPGGGSGYEQYF. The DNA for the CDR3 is TGTGCCAGCAGCCCTGGGGGGGGAAGCGGCTACGAGCAGTACTTC.

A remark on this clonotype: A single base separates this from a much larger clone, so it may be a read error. The CDR3 sequence is CASSPGRRTGELFF. The CDR3 DNA reads TGTGCCAGCTCACCAGGACGACGCACCGGGGAGCTGTTTTTT. The rearrangement joins TRBV18 to TRBJ2-2; no reliable D call. CDR3 size: 14 residues. The germline V gene encodes CDR1 KGHSH and CDR2 LQKENI. V lost 2 bases and J lost 4, with 8 bases in between.

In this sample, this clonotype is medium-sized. CDR3 sequence reads: CASKVHFGDEQYF. As DNA, the CDR3 is TGTGCCAGTAAAGTCCATTTTGGCGACGAGCAGTACTTC. The V call is TRBV19, the J call TRBJ2-7, with D hard to call. The V end lost 7 bases, the J end lost 5 bases, and 15 bases lay between the germline ends. The CDR3 contains 13 residues. The germline V gene encodes CDR1 LNHDA and CDR2 SQIVND (reference sequence).

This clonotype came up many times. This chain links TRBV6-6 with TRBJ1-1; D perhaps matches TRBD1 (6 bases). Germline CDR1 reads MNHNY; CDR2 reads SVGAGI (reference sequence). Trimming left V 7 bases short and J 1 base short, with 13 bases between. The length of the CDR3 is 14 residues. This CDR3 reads CASNSRGPNTEAFF. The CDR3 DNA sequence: TGTGCCAGCAATAGCAGGGGTCCGAACACTGAAGCTTTCTTT.

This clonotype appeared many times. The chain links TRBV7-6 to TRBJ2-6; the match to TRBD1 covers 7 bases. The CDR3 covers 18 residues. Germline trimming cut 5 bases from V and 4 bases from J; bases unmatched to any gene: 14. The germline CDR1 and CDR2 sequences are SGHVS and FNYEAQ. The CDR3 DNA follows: TGTGCCAGCAGCACCCACAGGGGTAGGGTAGCCGGGGCCAACGTCCTGACTTTC. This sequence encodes CASSTHRGRVAGANVLTF.

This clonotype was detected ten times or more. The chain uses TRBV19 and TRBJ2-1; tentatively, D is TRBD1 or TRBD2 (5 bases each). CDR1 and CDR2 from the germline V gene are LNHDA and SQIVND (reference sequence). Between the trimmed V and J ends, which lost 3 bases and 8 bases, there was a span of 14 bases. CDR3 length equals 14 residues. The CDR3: CASSMWERGDEQFF. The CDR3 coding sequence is TGTGCCAGTAGTATGTGGGAGCGAGGGGATGAGCAGTTCTTC.

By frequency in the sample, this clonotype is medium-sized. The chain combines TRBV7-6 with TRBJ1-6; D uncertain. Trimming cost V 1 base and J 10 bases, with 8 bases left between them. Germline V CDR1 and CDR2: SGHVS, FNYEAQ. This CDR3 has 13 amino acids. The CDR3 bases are TGTGCCAGCAGCTTAGGACCAATGTCACCCCTCCACTTT. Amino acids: CASSLGPMSPLHF.